This TCR beta chain is from a study of blood T cell repertoires in COVID-19. Study summary: Some COVID-19 samples were acute and others convalescent; all came from the United States, Italy and Spain. Nucleic acid was either cDNA or gDNA, and it came from T cells, B-cell-depleted T cells, or PBMCs.

In the original processing: Nucleated cell counts were estimated from reference gene primer amplification. Clones were sequenced by immunoSEQ multiplex PCR, and TCRdb holds only the in-frame ones, with some missing. V, J and clone size derive from that table, while D and trimming were established from the DNA sequence. Of around 170,000 clones listed, 80% to 90% are singletons. Germline CDR1 and CDR2: MNHEY and SVGAGI. The CDR3 sequence is 15 residues long. With V trimmed by 5 bases and J by 6 bases, 8 bases remained unmatched. The origin of this receptor is a man between 18 and 35 years old who had recovered from COVID-19. The source material was peripheral blood. This chain uses TRBV6-5 with TRBJ2-7, with 12 positions matching TRBD1. The CDR3 loop is CASSPRGTGGSEQYF. In nucleotides, the CDR3 is TGTGCCAGCAGTCCCCGGGGGACAGGGGGCTCCGAGCAGTACTTC.